This paragraph reports one TCR beta chain. Trimming removed 3 bases from V and 0 bases from J, with 8 bases in between. Germline CDR1 and CDR2: SGDLS and YYNGEE. The CDR3 covers 14 residues. This sample is part of a study of blood T cell repertoires in COVID-19. Study in general: From the United States, Italy and Spain came samples of acute and convalescent COVID-19. The cDNA or gDNA used as material had been derived from T cells, B-cell-depleted T cells, or PBMCs.

Assay: immunoSEQ multiplex PCR; the TCRdb copy retains only in-frame clones and omits some. Of 130,000 to 150,000 clones in the sample, around four fifths were seen once. The sequence came from a human donor in a cohort sampled during active COVID-19. The rearrangement uses TRBV9 and TRBJ2-3; maybe TRBD1 (5 bases). The specimen was peripheral blood. The chain's CDR3 is CASSEGLSTDTQYF. The CDR3 nucleotides read TGTGCCAGCAGCGAGGGGCTTAGCACAGATACGCAGTATTTT.